These T cell receptor beta chains were read from a single sample in a study of radiotherapy plus CTLA-4 blockade in lung cancer. Data came from immunoSEQ multiplex PCR; TCRdb stores just in-frame clones and leaves some out. The sample has under 45,000 clones, 79% seen once. Source: peripheral blood, taken from a patient treated with radiotherapy plus ipilimumab. The source is a human donor with non-small cell lung cancer that progressed on radiotherapy plus ipilimumab. Each CDR3 is given with its conserved first and last residue.

v_call cdr3_aa
TRBV2 CASSEGSGTVYYEQYF
TRBV28 CASSSLIPQDKQPQHF
TRBV5-6 CASSFGGVSNTEAFF
TRBV15 CATSSRGENTEAFF
TRBV15 CATSRDRVYGYTF
TRBV9 CASSALLSQGLNTEAFF
TRBV5-4 CASSLAHSNQPQHF
TRBV10-2 CASRGGWGVAMNTEAFF
TRBV7-3 CASSPGQGRGETQYF
TRBV5-1 CASSLALRGSPLHF
TRBV6-1 CASSSGFWETQYF
TRBV19 CASSPQGNEQFF
TRBV6-6 CASIGGSNYGYTF
TRBV19 CASTSVVAAEAFF
TRBV19 CASTKSGTGTYEQYF
TRBV7-8 CASSRTLAGPDNEQFF
TRBV18 CASSPPGANQPQHF
TRBV5-1 CASSLGLAGTGETQYF
TRBV7-2 CASSLGQGDRETQYF
TRBV5-4 CASRRWAGENIQYF
TRBV21-1 CASSTSDRDISEQYF
TRBV5-1 CASSLGGGAGEQYF
TRBV27 CASSPFPPGGGRETQYF
TRBV9 CASSVDGASYNEQFF
TRBV6-5 CASSSSDRGFGEAFF
TRBV7-9 CANLLQAEAFF
TRBV11-2 CASSHGTGSNQPQHF
TRBV27 CASSFEVNTGELFF
TRBV4-3 CASSQAPTSGGHSYNEQFF
TRBV19 CASSTTGQGYEQYF
TRBV19 CASSPLDRGDSPLHF
TRBV2 CASSEGQGTNQPQHF
TRBV4-1 CASSQEGWAGTEAFF
TRBV20-1 CSASASQSKFF
TRBV2 CASTGSIQETQYF
TRBV7-9 CASSKSRGSTDTQYF
TRBV7-9 CASSVGQGRGYTF
TRBV6-5 CASSYLGQGYYGYTF
TRBV6-6 CASSRGTVNQPQHF
TRBV4-3 CASSQDPSDSLNNSPLHF
TRBV27 CASSLSTGVRTGELFF
TRBV4-2 CASSQGASGVDGETQYF
TRBV15 CATSRAPPEAYGYTF
TRBV6-1 CASTDSYEQYF
TRBV5-8 CASSLRQQAFF
TRBV6-1 CASSTGGPYNSPLHF
TRBV13 CASSLPGQGHTGELFF
TRBV19 CASRNAPGQANEKLFF
TRBV7-9 CASSPGQDSNQPQHF